This passage covers 17 T cell receptor beta chains from one sample sequenced in a study of OX40 agonist ivuxolimab in advanced cancers. Generated by immunoSEQ multiplex PCR, the TCRdb table keeps only in-frame clones and is missing some. The sample lists 65,000 to 90,000 clones, 85% seen once, with approximately 0.65% in the top ten. The sample was CD4+ or CD8+ T cells sorted from blood, taken in a trial of the OX40 agonist ivuxolimab. Receptors were obtained from an adult with an advanced solid tumor such as melanoma, head and neck, liver or kidney cancer.

The chain is built from TRBV5-8 and TRBJ2-7; D call uncertain. The CDR3 is 13 amino acids. With 0 bases removed from V and 6 bases from J, the gap between germline ends came to 10 bases. Germline V gene lookup returns CDR1 SGHTS and CDR2 YDEGEE. CDR3 in DNA: TGTGCCAGCAGCTTGGCCGTCTACGGCGAGCAGTACTTC. Its protein product is CASSLAVYGEQYF. Full variable domain (rest looked up from reference TRBV5-8 and TRBJ2-7): EAGVTQSPTHLIKTRGQQATLRCSPISGHTSVYWYQQALGLGLQFLLWYDEGEERNRGNFPPRFSGRQFPNYSSELNVNALELEDSALYLCASSLAVYGEQYFGPGTRLTVT.

V and J are TRBV2 and TRBJ2-7; 10 nucleotides align to TRBD1. The V and J ends lost 6 bases and 0 bases, in that order; junction bases with no gene match: 11. The length of the CDR3 is 17 residues. Germline V gene data show CDR1 as SNHLY and CDR2 as FYNNEI. The CDR3 sequence: CASRLRPGQGRSYEQYF. The CDR3 coding sequence is TGTGCCAGCAGGCTTCGGCCGGGACAGGGGCGCTCCTACGAGCAGTACTTC.

This chain joins TRBV4-1 and TRBJ2-2, with 8 bases identical to TRBD1. Germline values: CDR1 MGHRA, CDR2 YSYEKL. This CDR3 is built from 19 residues. Trimming removed 1 base from V and 0 bases from J; junction bases left unmatched: 10. The CDR3 loop reads CASSQGLQGAHSNTGELFF. CDR3 DNA sequence: TGCGCCAGCAGCCAAGGATTGCAGGGGGCCCATTCGAACACCGGGGAGCTGTTTTTT.

The gene calls are TRBV27 and TRBJ2-7, with D perhaps TRBD1 (5 bases). There are 11 residues in the CDR3. Looked up from germline, CDR1 is MNHEY and CDR2 is SMNVEV (reference sequence). Trimming cost V 5 bases and J 3 bases, with 5 bases left between them. For the CDR3, the DNA is TGTGCCAGCAGTACAGGCTACGAGCAGTACTTC. This sequence encodes CASSTGYEQYF.

This sequence joins TRBV7-9 and TRBJ1-2; no definite D call. The CDR3 is 19 amino acids. Germline CDR1 and CDR2: SEHNR and FQNEAQ (reference sequence). V dropped 5 bases and J dropped 3 bases, with 28 bases sitting between them. The CDR3 reads CASSPEFSGPTIRDYGYTF. CDR3 sequence (DNA): TGTGCCAGCAGCCCCGAATTTAGCGGTCCGACAATAAGAGACTATGGCTACACCTTC.

This clone was seen a few times. J is TRBJ2-5 and V is TRBV14; D gene ambiguous. The V gene lost 3 bases and the J gene lost 1 base, with 6 bases spanning the gap. Germline V gene sequence: CDR1 SGHDN, CDR2 FVKESK. The CDR3 loop spans 13 amino acids. CDR3 nucleotides: TGTGCCAGCAGCCAGGTCATCCAAGAGACCCAGTACTTC. Its translation is CASSQVIQETQYF.

This clone was recorded once. V gene TRBV7-2 combines with J gene TRBJ2-5; 9 bases fit TRBD2. The germline CDR1 and CDR2 sequences are SGHTA and FQGNSA. Losses at the gene ends were 1 base for V and 3 bases for J; bases not matched to a gene: 6. The CDR3 length is 16 residues. CDR3: CASSLVQAGGKETQYF. The CDR3 bases are TGTGCCAGCAGCTTAGTACAAGCGGGGGGTAAAGAGACCCAGTACTTC.

This sequence joins TRBV4-3 and TRBJ2-5; 10 nucleotides line up with TRBD2. V was pared by 4 bases and J by 5 bases, with 7 bases of the junction left unmatched. The CDR3 contains 15 residues. Per germline, CDR1 LGHNA and CDR2 YSLEER. The CDR3 is CASSPSGGARETQYF. Here the CDR3 DNA reads TGCGCCAGCAGCCCGAGCGGGGGGGCCCGGGAGACCCAGTACTTC.

The rearrangement uses TRBV4-3 and TRBJ2-2, with D perhaps TRBD1 or TRBD2 (7 bases each). The ends were cut back, 1 base at V and 6 bases at J, with 33 bases in the middle. The CDR3 runs 22 residues. Germline lookup yields CDR1 LGHNA and CDR2 YSLEER. The DNA for the CDR3 is TGCGCCAGCAGCCAAGCAGGGGGTTGGGGAGGGATGGAGCGACTGGATTCCGGGGAGCTGTTTTTT. Translating gives CASSQAGGWGGMERLDSGELFF.

This chain uses TRBV30 with TRBJ1-4, with 10 bases matching TRBD1. Germline V gene lookup returns CDR1 GTSNPN and CDR2 SVGIG (reference sequence). The junction had 7 bases not matched to a gene; V was cut back by 5 bases and J by 7 bases. The CDR3 loop spans 14 amino acids. The CDR3 region has the DNA TGTGCCTGGGAGGGACAGGGGAGTGGTGAAAAACTGTTTTTT. Amino acid sequence: CAWEGQGSGEKLFF.

V gene TRBV18 combines with J gene TRBJ2-5, with D perhaps assigned TRBD1 or TRBD2 (5 bases each). Germline values: CDR1 KGHSH, CDR2 LQKENI. The CDR3 is made up of 13 amino acids. Trimming took off 6 bases at V and 5 bases at J, with 13 bases between the two ends. CDR3 residues: CASSQGPRETQYF. The CDR3 region has the DNA TGTGCCAGCTCGCAGGGACCTAGGGAGACCCAGTACTTC. The entire variable domain, with the rest obtained from reference TRBV18 and TRBJ2-5, is as follows: NAGVMQNPRHLVRRRGQEARLRCSPMKGHSHVYWYRQLPEEGLKFMVYLQKENIIDESGMPKERFSAEFPKEGPSILRIQQVVRGDSAAYFCASSQGPRETQYFGPGTRLLVL.

This chain uses TRBV5-4 with TRBJ2-3, with 9 bases matching TRBD1. The V gene's germline CDR1 is SGHNT and CDR2 YYREEE (reference sequence). The CDR3 is 13 residues long. The CDR3 sequence: CAAGDRGTDTQYF. The DNA for the CDR3 is TGTGCTGCCGGGGACAGGGGCACAGATACGCAGTATTTT.

The chain couples TRBV6-5 to TRBJ2-1; D is unclear. Trimming cost V 4 bases and J 15 bases, with 19 bases left between them. Per the germline V gene, CDR1 is MNHEY and CDR2 is SVGAGI. This CDR3 is 13 amino acids long. CDR3 sequence (DNA): TGTGCCAGCAGTTTGGGATCTGTCCCCACTTGGTTCTTC. This translates into CASSLGSVPTWFF.

The chain joins TRBV6-5 to TRBJ2-1; D is ambiguous. The germline gives CDR1 MNHEY, CDR2 SVGAGI. The CDR3 spans 12 residues. V lost 2 bases to trimming and J lost 8 bases, with 7 bases between them. CDR3 sequence reads: CASSYDRDEQFF. The CDR3 nucleotides read TGTGCCAGCAGTTACGACCGGGATGAGCAGTTCTTC.

The genes are TRBV18 and TRBJ1-2; D perhaps matches TRBD1 (6 bases). The CDR3 consists of 16 residues. Germline V CDR1 and CDR2: KGHSH, LQKENI. The V and J ends lost 3 bases and 5 bases respectively, with 19 bases between them. DNA of the CDR3: TGTGCCAGCTCACCGCCAGACCAGGGGCTGGTATATGGCTACACCTTC. Amino acids: CASSPPDQGLVYGYTF.

The chain is built from TRBV7-9 and TRBJ1-5; D is perhaps TRBD1 (5 bases). The V gene lost 5 bases and the J gene lost 10 bases, with 18 bases spanning the gap. The CDR3 has 14 amino acids. Germline V lookup: CDR1 SEHNR, CDR2 FQNEAQ (reference sequence). CDR3 DNA sequence: TGTGCCAGCAGCCCGGGGGAGGATAGGCGTCCCCAGCATTTT. Translating gives CASSPGEDRRPQHF.

The J gene is TRBJ1-1, the V gene TRBV5-6, with D possibly TRBD1 on 5 matching bases. The CDR3 extends over 16 amino acids. The V end lost 4 bases, the J end lost 9 bases, and 25 bases lay between the germline ends. The germline V gene has CDR1 SGHDT and CDR2 YYEEEE. The CDR3 loop is CASSPDVGQGAVKAFF. CDR3 nucleotide sequence: TGTGCCAGCAGCCCGGACGTGGGGCAGGGAGCGGTAAAAGCTTTCTTT.